A single sample is the source of the 3 T cell receptor beta chains below, sequenced in a study of cytomegalovirus exposure and HLA in healthy donors. In the PCR, 60 Vbeta and 13 Jbeta primers were used. The protocol was immunoSEQ multiplex PCR, while the TCRdb copy is restricted to in-frame clones and leaves out a portion. Of around 150,000 clones listed, roughly 85% are singletons. The sequenced material came from PBMCs. These receptors originate from a woman aged 30 to 39 in good health and CMV-seronegative.

V usage is TRBV5-4 and J usage is TRBJ2-3, with 9 bases that match TRBD1. The germline gives CDR1 SGHNT, CDR2 YYREEE (reference sequence). The ends lost 4 bases at V and 3 bases at J; junction bases unmatched: 6. The CDR3 spans 15 residues. The CDR3 DNA is TGTGCCAGCAGCCCGGGACAGGGTGGAACAGATACGCAGTATTTT. It specifies CASSPGQGGTDTQYF.

This chain joins TRBV4-1 and TRBJ1-1; 8 nucleotides align to TRBD1. V shed 4 bases, J shed 9 bases, and the junction held 10 bases outside the gene matches. Looked up from germline, CDR1 is MGHRA and CDR2 is YSYEKL. This CDR3 is built from 14 residues. The CDR3 is CASSLRQGAGKAFF. CDR3 coding DNA: TGCGCCAGCAGCCTACGTCAGGGGGCTGGAAAAGCTTTCTTT.

This clone was detected only a few times. V and J are TRBV6-1 and TRBJ2-7, with D perhaps TRBD2 (6 bases). V was trimmed by 7 bases and J by 7 bases, leaving 17 bases between them. There are 13 residues in the CDR3. Germline values: CDR1 MNHNS, CDR2 SASEGT. CDR3 DNA: TGTGCCAGCAAGAAACTAGCCATCGGAGAGCAGTACTTC. This gives the protein CASKKLAIGEQYF.